What follows are 6 T cell receptor beta chains derived from one specimen sequenced in a study of post-analysis software for immune sequencing data. Broader study findings: Among 5 or 6 TRBV segments more frequent in patients than controls were TRBV5-6, TRBV5-1 and TRBV20-1.

No antigen has been identified for these receptors. cDNA libraries for TCR beta contained unique molecular identifiers. Via MiXCR, TCRdb re-called the PCR reads, giving one row per CDR3 protein. This sample carries about 770,000 distinct CDR3 sequences, 40% to 55% of them seen once, and the ten largest clones take 4.9%. The sample taken for sequencing was blood. Source of these receptors: a girl aged 10 to 17 with multiple sclerosis.

This sequence joins TRBV20-1 and TRBJ2-1, with 10 positions matching TRBD2. The V segment lost 6 bases and the J segment 2 bases; nucleotides outside the gene matches: 4. Germline V CDR1 and CDR2: DFQATT, SNEGSKA (reference sequence). The CDR3 extends over 14 amino acids. The DNA for the CDR3 is TGCAGTGCCCCCACTAGCGGGGCCTACAATGAGCAGTTCTTC. It encodes CSAPTSGAYNEQFF.

This clonotype has only a few counts. The gene calls are TRBV6-2 or TRBV6-3 and TRBJ2-1; D is undetermined. Germline V CDR1 and CDR2: MNHEY, SVGEGT. This CDR3 region has 14 residues. The V and J ends lost 0 bases and 5 bases respectively, with 8 bases between them. For the CDR3, the DNA is TGTGCCAGCAGTTACTCGATGAATCACAATGAGCAGTTCTTC. Amino acid sequence: CASSYSMNHNEQFF.

V and J are TRBV4-3 and TRBJ2-5, with D possibly being TRBD1 (6 bases). Trimming pared 0 bases from V and 2 bases from J, leaving 7 bases between. This CDR3 contains 14 residues. The V gene's germline CDR1 is LGHNA and CDR2 YSLEER. The DNA for the CDR3 is TGCGCCAGCAGCCAAGATCAGGGGCAAGAGACCCAGTACTTC. Residues: CASSQDQGQETQYF.

J is TRBJ1-2 and V is TRBV15, with 7 bases fitting TRBD1. The CDR3 totals 14 residues. With 4 bases clipped from V and 3 bases from J, the junction kept 5 bases outside the gene matches. Germline CDR1 is LNHNV and CDR2 is YYDKDF (reference sequence). Written as DNA, the CDR3 is TGTGCCACCAGCACTGGGACAGCCCACTATGGCTACACCTTC. Translated, it gives CATSTGTAHYGYTF. The full variable domain, with the rest looked up from reference TRBV15 and TRBJ1-2, is DAMVIQNPRYQVTQFGKPVTLSCSQTLNHNVMYWYQQKSSQAPKLLFHYYDKDFNNEADTPDNFQSRRPNTSFCFLDIRSPGLGDTAMYLCATSTGTAHYGYTFGSGTRLTVV.

The chain links TRBV20-1 to TRBJ2-1; unclear D gene. Germline CDR1 is DFQATT and CDR2 is SNEGSKA (reference sequence). The CDR3 totals 13 residues. CDR3 in DNA: TGCAGCCCACGGGCCCGCTCCTACAATGAGCAGTTCTTC. Translating gives CSPRARSYNEQFF.

The chain is built from TRBV27 and TRBJ2-1, with 11 bases matching TRBD2. CDR3 size: 16 residues. V was pared by 7 bases and J by 5 bases, with 10 bases of the junction left unmatched. The germline V gene encodes CDR1 MNHEY and CDR2 SMNVEV (reference sequence). The CDR3 sequence: CASNRIGTSGNNEQFF. CDR3 coding DNA: TGTGCCAGCAATAGAATAGGGACTAGCGGCAACAATGAGCAGTTCTTC.